Presented here are 15 T cell receptor beta chains from one specimen sequenced in a study of spatial heterogeneity in lung cancer. Time point reported: blood at routine non-recurrence follow-up after resection. Unsorted tumor, nontumor lung tissue or cryopreserved PBMC supplied the whole RNA. TCRdb reprocessed the 5' RACE reads with MiXCR, giving one entry per CDR3 protein. The sample includes approximately 56,000 distinct CDR3 sequences, roughly 7% of them seen just once. The sequencing used PBMCs, collected at follow-up. Receptor source: a female donor with early-stage non-small cell lung cancer.

This clonotype turned up a few times. The V and J genes are TRBV2 and TRBJ2-5; D tentatively fits TRBD1 or TRBD2 (5 bases each). There are 13 residues in the CDR3. V was clipped by 2 bases and J by 3 bases, with 7 bases between them. Germline values: CDR1 SNHLY, CDR2 FYNNEI. The CDR3, as DNA: TGTGCCAGCAGTGAACAGGGAGAAGAGACCCAGTACTTC. Translated, it gives CASSEQGEETQYF. Using reference TRBV2 and TRBJ2-5 for the parts outside the CDR3, the full variable domain is EPEVTQTPSHQVTQMGQEVILRCVPISNHLYFYWYRQILGQKVEFLVSFYNNEISEKSEIFDDQFSVERPDGSNFTLKIRSTKLEDSAMYFCASSEQGEETQYFGPGTRLLVL.

This clonotype came up many times. The gene calls are TRBV5-1 and TRBJ2-4, with TRBD2 identical over 11 bases. V was clipped by 1 base and J by 7 bases; unmatched bases: 7. Looked up from germline, CDR1 is SGHRS and CDR2 is YFSETQ. This CDR3 is 16 amino acids long. The CDR3 nucleotides are TGCGCCAGCAGCTTGCCCACTAGCGGGGGCGGCAACATTCAGTACTTC. It codes for CASSLPTSGGGNIQYF.

This clonotype was seen repeatedly, ten times or more. The chain is built from TRBV20-1 and TRBJ1-2, with D tentatively TRBD1 (6 bases). Germline lookup yields CDR1 DFQATT and CDR2 SNEGSKA (reference sequence). Between the trimmed V and J ends, which lost 1 base and 6 bases, there was a span of 15 bases. The CDR3 runs to 14 residues. The CDR3 protein is CSARVTGRMDGYTF. DNA for the CDR3: TGCAGTGCTAGAGTTACAGGGAGGATGGATGGCTACACCTTC.

This clonotype was found many times. This sequence joins TRBV5-1 and TRBJ1-5; D is undetermined. Trimming pared 2 bases from V and 7 bases from J, leaving 10 bases between. The V gene's germline CDR1 is SGHRS and CDR2 YFSETQ. The CDR3 has 13 amino acids. The CDR3 sequence: CASSLGPGQPQHF. Here the CDR3 DNA reads TGCGCCAGCAGCTTAGGGCCAGGCCAGCCCCAGCATTTT.

This clonotype was counted many times. The chain has TRBV28 and TRBJ1-3; D is unclear. V lost 6 bases, J lost 0 bases, and 9 bases lay in between. Germline values: CDR1 MDHEN, CDR2 SYDVKM. This CDR3 is built from 14 residues. CDR3 sequence reads: CASRNRGSGNTIYF. The CDR3 bases are TGTGCCAGCAGGAATCGGGGCTCTGGAAACACCATATATTTT.

This clonotype was seen ten or more times. The genes are TRBV9 and TRBJ1-2; D ambiguous. Germline V gives CDR1 SGDLS, CDR2 YYNGEE. The V gene lost 4 bases and the J gene lost 5 bases, with 18 bases spanning the gap. This CDR3 is built from 15 residues. CDR3 protein: CASSSPGSARYGYTF. The CDR3 DNA is TGTGCCAGCAGCTCCCCTGGGAGTGCCCGGTATGGCTACACCTTC.

This clonotype was observed at least ten times. The chain carries TRBV12-3 or TRBV12-4 and TRBJ2-5, with D hard to call. Trimming pared 4 bases from V and 7 bases from J, leaving 7 bases between. The CDR3 is 11 amino acids. The CDR3 reads CASSSVGTQYF. The CDR3 region has the DNA TGTGCCAGCAGTTCCGTTGGGACCCAGTACTTC.

This clonotype was seen many times. The chain combines TRBV24-1 with TRBJ2-3; 9 bases fit TRBD1. CDR3 length: 17 residues. CDR1 is KGHDR and CDR2 is SFDVKD in the germline V gene. V dropped 3 bases and J dropped 5; count of bases not matched to a gene: 11. The CDR3 protein is CATSDVGDRARRDTQYF. DNA of the CDR3: TGTGCCACCAGTGATGTCGGGGACAGGGCCAGGAGAGATACGCAGTATTTT.

This clonotype was counted at least ten times. V is TRBV9 and J is TRBJ2-7; no firm D call. CDR3 length: 12 residues. Germline V CDR1 and CDR2: SGDLS, YYNGEE. V shed 0 bases and J shed 6 bases, with 7 bases lying between them. In DNA, the CDR3 is TGTGCCAGCAGCGTAGACGGGCGCGAGCAGTACTTC. Amino acids: CASSVDGREQYF. Drawing the rest from reference TRBV9 and TRBJ2-7, the complete variable domain is DSGVTQTPKHLITATGQRVTLRCSPRSGDLSVYWYQQSLDQGLQFLIQYYNGEERAKGNILERFSAQQFPDLHSELNLSSLELGDSALYFCASSVDGREQYFGPGTRLTVT.

In its sample, this clonotype was seen many times. The V and J genes are TRBV7-9 and TRBJ1-6; weak D call: TRBD1 (6 bases). V lost 1 base, J lost 10 bases, and 11 bases lay in between. Germline V gene sequence: CDR1 SEHNR, CDR2 FQNEAQ (reference sequence). CDR3 length equals 14 residues. CDR3 amino acids: CASSLVTGASPLHF. As DNA, the CDR3 is TGTGCCAGCAGCTTAGTGACAGGAGCCTCACCCCTCCACTTT.

This clonotype was picked up many times. The chain's CDR3 is CASSRDSYYGYTF. CDR3 DNA sequence: TGTGCCAGCAGCCGGGACAGCTACTATGGCTACACCTTC. The chain employs TRBV7-2 and TRBJ1-2; 7 bases match TRBD1. Trimming cost V 5 bases and J 3 bases; bases outside gene matches: 3. The CDR3 contains 13 residues. CDR1 is SGHTA, CDR2 FQGNSA, per germline.

This clonotype was counted only a few times. J is TRBJ2-2 and V is TRBV28; the D gene is possibly TRBD2 (6 bases). Trimming pared 6 bases from V and 4 bases from J, leaving 12 bases between. The CDR3 is 14 residues long. Germline CDR1 MDHEN, CDR2 SYDVKM. The CDR3 here is CASSLVGGTGELFF. CDR3 DNA: TGTGCCAGCAGCTTAGTGGGAGGCACCGGGGAGCTGTTTTTT.

This clonotype appeared many times. This chain joins TRBV6-5 and TRBJ2-1; D perhaps matches TRBD2 (6 bases). CDR3 length: 14 residues. Germline CDR1 and CDR2: MNHEY and SVGAGI. V was trimmed by 7 bases and J by 7 bases, leaving 17 bases between them. The CDR3 DNA follows: TGTGCCAGCAACCCGGGACTTGGGGGGAATGAGCAGTTCTTC. Translating gives CASNPGLGGNEQFF.

V gene TRBV20-1 combines with J gene TRBJ1-5; 8 nucleotides align to TRBD1. The V segment lost 6 bases and the J segment 0 bases; nucleotides outside the gene matches: 4. The CDR3 is made up of 14 amino acids. Germline V gene sequence: CDR1 DFQATT, CDR2 SNEGSKA (reference sequence). CDR3 protein: CSAQGAASNQPQHF. The CDR3 bases are TGCAGTGCGCAGGGGGCGGCTAGCAATCAGCCCCAGCATTTT.

The chain recombines TRBV25-1 with TRBJ2-7; TRBD2 is a possible D gene (6 bases). V lost 3 bases and J lost 3, with 6 bases in between. The CDR3 has 12 amino acids. The germline V gene has CDR1 MGHDK and CDR2 SYGVNS. The CDR3 region is CASSERGYEQYF. Written as DNA, the CDR3 is TGTGCCAGCAGTGAGCGGGGCTACGAGCAGTACTTC.